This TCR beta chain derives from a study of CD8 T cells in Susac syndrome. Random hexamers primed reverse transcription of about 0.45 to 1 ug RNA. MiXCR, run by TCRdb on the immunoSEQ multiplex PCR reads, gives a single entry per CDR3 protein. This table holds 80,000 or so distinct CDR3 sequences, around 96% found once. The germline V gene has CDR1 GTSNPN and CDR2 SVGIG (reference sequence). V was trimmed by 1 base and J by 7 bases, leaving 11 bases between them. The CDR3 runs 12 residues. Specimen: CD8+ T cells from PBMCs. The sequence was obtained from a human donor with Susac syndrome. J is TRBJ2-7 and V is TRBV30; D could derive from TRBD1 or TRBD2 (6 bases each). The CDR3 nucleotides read TGTGCCTGGAGTGGAGGGGGGCGGGAGCAGTACTTC. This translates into CAWSGGGREQYF.